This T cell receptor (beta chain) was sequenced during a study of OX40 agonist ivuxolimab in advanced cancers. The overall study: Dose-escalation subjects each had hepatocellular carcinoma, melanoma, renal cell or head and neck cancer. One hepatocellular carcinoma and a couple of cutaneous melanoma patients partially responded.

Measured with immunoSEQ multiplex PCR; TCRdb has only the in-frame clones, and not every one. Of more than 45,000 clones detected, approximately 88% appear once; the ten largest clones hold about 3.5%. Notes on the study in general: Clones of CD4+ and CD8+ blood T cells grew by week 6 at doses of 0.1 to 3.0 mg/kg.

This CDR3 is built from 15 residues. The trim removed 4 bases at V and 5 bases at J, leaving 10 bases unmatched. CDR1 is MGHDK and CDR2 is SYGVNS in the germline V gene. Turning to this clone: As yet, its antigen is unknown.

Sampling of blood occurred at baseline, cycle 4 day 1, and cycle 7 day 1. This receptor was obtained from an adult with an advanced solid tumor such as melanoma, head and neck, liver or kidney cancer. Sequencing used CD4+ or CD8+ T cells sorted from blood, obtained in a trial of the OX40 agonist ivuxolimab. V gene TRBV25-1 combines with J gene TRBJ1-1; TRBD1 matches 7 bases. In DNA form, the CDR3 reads TGTGCCAGCAGTGTAGGGGGCGGAAGATGGACTGAAGCTTTCTTT. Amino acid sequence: CASSVGGGRWTEAFF. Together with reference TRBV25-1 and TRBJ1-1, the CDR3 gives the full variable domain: EADIYQTPRYLVIGTGKKITLECSQTMGHDKMYWYQQDPGMELHLIHYSYGVNSTEKGDLSSESTVSRIRTEHFPLTLESARPSHTSQYLCASSVGGGRWTEAFFGQGTRLTVV.